The 6 T cell receptor beta chains given below trace back to one sample, sequenced in a study of blood T cell repertoires in COVID-19. TCRdb keeps only in-frame clones here, not all; method: immunoSEQ multiplex PCR. The sample lists 89,000 or so clones, roughly 90% occurring once. Sequenced sample: peripheral blood. These receptors were taken from a man in his fifties with COVID-19, enrolled during active disease.

The V call is TRBV2, the J call TRBJ2-5, with 10 nucleotides matching TRBD1. Per the germline V gene, CDR1 is SNHLY and CDR2 is FYNNEI. V was clipped by 5 bases and J by 4 bases; unmatched bases: 4. The CDR3 has 14 residues. The CDR3 is CASSTRTGGETQYF. CDR3 coding DNA: TGTGCCAGCAGTACTCGGACAGGGGGAGAGACCCAGTACTTC.

The CDR3 spells CASSQRLGTDTQYF. In DNA form, the CDR3 reads TGTGCCAGCAGCCAACGACTAGGGACAGATACGCAGTATTTT. The chain uses TRBV3-1 (or the pseudogene TRBV3-2) and TRBJ2-3; D perhaps matches TRBD2 (6 bases). The CDR3 extends over 14 amino acids. V gave up 2 bases and J gave up 3 bases, with 9 bases separating them. Germline V gene lookup returns CDR1 LGHDT and CDR2 YNNKEL (reference sequence).

This sequence joins TRBV25-1 and TRBJ1-6, with a tentative D call TRBD1 (5 bases). CDR1 is MGHDK, CDR2 SYGVNS, per germline. The CDR3 is 13 residues long. V was cut by 2 bases and J by 6 bases, with 5 bases left in between. The CDR3 DNA is TGTGCCAGCAGTGAACAGGGTAATTCACCCCTCCACTTT. Amino acids: CASSEQGNSPLHF. Drawing the rest from reference TRBV25-1 and TRBJ1-6, the complete variable domain is EADIYQTPRYLVIGTGKKITLECSQTMGHDKMYWYQQDPGMELHLIHYSYGVNSTEKGDLSSESTVSRIRTEHFPLTLESARPSHTSQYLCASSEQGNSPLHFGNGTRLTVT.

This clone was recorded a few times. The chain employs TRBV3-1 (or the pseudogene TRBV3-2) and TRBJ1-2; D is undetermined. CDR1 and CDR2 (germline): LGHDT, YNNKEL (reference sequence). The CDR3 is 15 amino acids. Trimming stripped 0 bases from V and 4 bases from J, with 12 bases between. In DNA, the CDR3 is TGTGCCAGCAGCCAAGATACGGGTTCAATCTATGGCTACACCTTC. It translates to CASSQDTGSIYGYTF.

J is TRBJ1-6 and V is TRBV7-2, with 8 bases identical to TRBD1. Germline V gives CDR1 SGHTA, CDR2 FQGNSA. Losses at the gene ends were 5 bases for V and 2 bases for J; bases not matched to a gene: 8. The CDR3 length is 17 residues. DNA for the CDR3: TGTGCCAGCAGCCCAGGACAGGGCTATACCTATAATTCACCCCTCCACTTT. Amino acid sequence: CASSPGQGYTYNSPLHF.

In its sample, this clone was seen once. Here the CDR3 reads CASSQPLRSLNEKLFF. CDR3 in DNA: TGCGCCAGCAGCCAACCCCTTCGGAGTCTGAATGAAAAACTGTTTTTT. The V gene is TRBV4-1, the J gene TRBJ1-4; D unresolved. This CDR3 is built from 16 residues. Germline CDR1 MGHRA, CDR2 YSYEKL. V was clipped by 2 bases and J by 5 bases, with 15 bases between them.